This T cell receptor (beta chain) was found in a study of T cell responses to AZD1222 COVID-19 vaccine. Study-wide results and caveats: Every sample of the repertoires postdated the peak T cell response. Close to half of all spike-specific TCRs reportedly target regions of the variants that are unmutated. Donors were chiefly white British, with a greater number of females, and clonal diversity was perhaps underestimated.

Using immunoSEQ multiplex PCR, the repertoire was profiled, and TCRdb retains in-frame clones only, with some absent. The table records about 86,000 clones, around 90% of them present only once. Remarks on this clone: Its cognate antigen is unknown.

Germline V CDR1 and CDR2: LGHNA, YSLEER. The CDR3 runs 16 residues. Trimming pared 0 bases from V and 4 bases from J, leaving 13 bases between. Second doses were pooled across both intervals (about 4 or about 12 weeks). This TCR was sampled from an adult who received the AZD1222 COVID-19 vaccine. V usage is TRBV4-3 and J usage is TRBJ1-5; no clear D. The sequencing used peripheral blood, collected 28 days after the second AZD1222 dose. The CDR3 nucleotides are TGCGCCAGCAGCCAAGATTTGTCAGGAGGAAATCAGCCCCAGCATTTT. It yields the protein CASSQDLSGGNQPQHF.